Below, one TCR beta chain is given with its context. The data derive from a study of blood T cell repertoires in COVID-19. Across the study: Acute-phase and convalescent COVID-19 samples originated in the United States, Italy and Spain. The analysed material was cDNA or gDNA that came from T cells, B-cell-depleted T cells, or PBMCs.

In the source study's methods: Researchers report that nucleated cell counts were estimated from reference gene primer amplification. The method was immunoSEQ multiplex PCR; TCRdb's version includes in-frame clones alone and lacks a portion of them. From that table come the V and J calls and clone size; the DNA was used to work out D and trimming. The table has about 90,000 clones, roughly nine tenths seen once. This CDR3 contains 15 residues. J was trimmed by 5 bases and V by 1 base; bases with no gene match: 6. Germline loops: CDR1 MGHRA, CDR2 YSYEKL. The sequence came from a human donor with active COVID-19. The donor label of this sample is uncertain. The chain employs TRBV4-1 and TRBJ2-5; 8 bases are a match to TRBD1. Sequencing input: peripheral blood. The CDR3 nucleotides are TGCGCCAGCAGCCAAGCGGACAGGGCTCCCGAGACCCAGTACTTC. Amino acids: CASSQADRAPETQYF.